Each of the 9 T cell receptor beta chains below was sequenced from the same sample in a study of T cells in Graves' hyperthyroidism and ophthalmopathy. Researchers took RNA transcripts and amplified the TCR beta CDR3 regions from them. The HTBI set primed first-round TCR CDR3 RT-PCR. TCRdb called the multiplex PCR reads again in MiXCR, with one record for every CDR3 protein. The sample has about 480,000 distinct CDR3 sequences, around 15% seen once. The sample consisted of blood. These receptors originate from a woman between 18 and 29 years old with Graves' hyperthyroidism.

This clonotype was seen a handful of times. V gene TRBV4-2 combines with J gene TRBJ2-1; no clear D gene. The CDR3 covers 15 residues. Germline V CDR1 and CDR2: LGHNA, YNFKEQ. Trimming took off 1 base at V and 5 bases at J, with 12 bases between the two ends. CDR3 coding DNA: TGTGCCAGCAGCCAAGGCCTGATGGAAAACAATGAGCAGTTCTTC. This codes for CASSQGLMENNEQFF.

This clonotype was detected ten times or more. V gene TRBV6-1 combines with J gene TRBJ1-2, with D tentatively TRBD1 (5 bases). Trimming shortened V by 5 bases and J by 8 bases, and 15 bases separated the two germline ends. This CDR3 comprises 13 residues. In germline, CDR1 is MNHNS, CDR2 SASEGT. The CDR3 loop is CASSSTGAEGYTF. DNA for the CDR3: TGTGCCAGCAGTTCCACAGGTGCAGAGGGCTACACCTTC.

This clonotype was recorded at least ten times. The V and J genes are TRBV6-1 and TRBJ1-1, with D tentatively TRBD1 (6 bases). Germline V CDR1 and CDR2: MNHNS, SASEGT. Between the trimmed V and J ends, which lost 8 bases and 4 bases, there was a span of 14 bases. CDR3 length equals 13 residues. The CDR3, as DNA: TGTGCCAGCGCCCGCGGGGGCGGCACTGAAGCTTTCTTT. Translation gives CASARGGGTEAFF.

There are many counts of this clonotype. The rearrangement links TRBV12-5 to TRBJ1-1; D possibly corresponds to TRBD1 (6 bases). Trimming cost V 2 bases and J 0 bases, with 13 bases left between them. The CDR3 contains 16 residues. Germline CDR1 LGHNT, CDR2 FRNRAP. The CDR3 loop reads CASGLQRGGMNTEAFF. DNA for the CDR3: TGTGCTAGTGGTTTGCAACGGGGGGGCATGAACACTGAAGCTTTCTTT.

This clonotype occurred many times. CDR3 bases: TGTGCCAGCAGTCCCTACCCCGGAGGCACAGATACGCAGTATTTT. Its protein is CASSPYPGGTDTQYF. The chain has TRBV12-3 or TRBV12-4 and TRBJ2-3; D is unclear. V dropped 5 bases and J dropped 1 base, with 13 bases sitting between them. The CDR3 extends over 15 amino acids.

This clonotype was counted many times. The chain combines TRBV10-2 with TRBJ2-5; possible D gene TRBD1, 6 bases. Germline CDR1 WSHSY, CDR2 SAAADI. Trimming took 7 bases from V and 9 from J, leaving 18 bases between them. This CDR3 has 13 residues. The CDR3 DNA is TGCGCCAGCACCGTTCGACAGGAGTGGGCCCAGTACTTC. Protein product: CASTVRQEWAQYF.

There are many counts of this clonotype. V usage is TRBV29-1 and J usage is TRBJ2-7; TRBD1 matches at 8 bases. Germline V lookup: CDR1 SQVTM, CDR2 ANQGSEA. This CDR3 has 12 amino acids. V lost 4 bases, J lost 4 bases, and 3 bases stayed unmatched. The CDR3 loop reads CSVGTGIYEQYF. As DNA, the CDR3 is TGCAGCGTTGGGACAGGGATTTACGAGCAGTACTTC.

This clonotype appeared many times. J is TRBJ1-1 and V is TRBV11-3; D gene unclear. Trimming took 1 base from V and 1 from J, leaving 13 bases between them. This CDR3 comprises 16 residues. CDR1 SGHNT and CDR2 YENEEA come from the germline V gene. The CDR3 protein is CASSLGFGSPNTEAFF. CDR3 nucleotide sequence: TGTGCCAGCAGCTTAGGGTTCGGCAGCCCGAACACTGAAGCTTTCTTT.

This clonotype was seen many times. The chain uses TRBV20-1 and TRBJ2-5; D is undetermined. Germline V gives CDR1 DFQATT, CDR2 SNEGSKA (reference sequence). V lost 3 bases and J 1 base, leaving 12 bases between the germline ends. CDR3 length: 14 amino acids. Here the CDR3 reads CSASSQHLQETQYF. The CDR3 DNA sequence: TGCAGTGCTAGTAGTCAACATCTCCAAGAGACCCAGTACTTC.